Below, 32 T cell receptor beta chains from the same sample are listed, as sequenced in a study of blood T cell repertoires in COVID-19. Generated by immunoSEQ multiplex PCR, the TCRdb table keeps only in-frame clones and is missing some. The sample shows over 100,000 clones, 81% of them seen only once. The sequenced sample consisted of peripheral blood. These TCRs come from a woman in her sixties with active or convalescent COVID-19.

The chain recombines TRBV6-2 or TRBV6-3 with TRBJ2-7; D not certain. From germline, CDR1 is MNHEY and CDR2 SVGEGT. Trimming stripped 0 bases from V and 3 bases from J, with 6 bases between. This CDR3 region has 13 residues. The CDR3 coding sequence is TGTGCCAGCAGTTACTCGGCCGACTACGAGCAGTACTTC. Its translation is CASSYSADYEQYF.

The gene calls are TRBV6-5 and TRBJ2-7; 15 bases align to TRBD2. The CDR3 loop spans 15 amino acids. After removal of 5 bases from V and 6 bases from J, the junction contained 5 bases not matched to a gene. Germline assignment: CDR1 MNHEY and CDR2 SVGAGI. CDR3 nucleotides: TGTGCCAGCAGTAGGACTAGCGGGGGGGCGGGCGAGCAGTACGTC. Its protein is CASSRTSGGAGEQYV.

The rearrangement uses TRBV9 and TRBJ2-1; no definite D call. Germline CDR1 is SGDLS and CDR2 is YYNGEE. The germline V and J ends were trimmed by 0 bases and 5 bases, with 6 bases remaining between them. The length of the CDR3 is 13 residues. This chain's CDR3 is CASSVAENNEQFF. The CDR3 DNA sequence: TGTGCCAGCAGCGTAGCGGAGAACAATGAGCAGTTCTTC. Complete variable domain (other parts from reference TRBV9 and TRBJ2-1): DSGVTQTPKHLITATGQRVTLRCSPRSGDLSVYWYQQSLDQGLQFLIQYYNGEERAKGNILERFSAQQFPDLHSELNLSSLELGDSALYFCASSVAENNEQFFGPGTRLTVL.

This clone has just one count. The chain is built from TRBV4-3 and TRBJ2-1; a possible D gene is TRBD1 (6 bases). Germline V gives CDR1 LGHNA, CDR2 YSLEER. The CDR3 length is 17 residues. V was trimmed by 1 base and J by 6 bases, leaving 19 bases between them. The CDR3 protein is CASSQAQGQGYGNEQFF. The CDR3 DNA follows: TGCGCCAGCAGCCAAGCCCAAGGGCAGGGGTACGGCAATGAGCAGTTCTTC.

This chain connects TRBV7-9 to TRBJ1-4; 7 bases fit TRBD1. Germline lookup yields CDR1 SEHNR and CDR2 FQNEAQ (reference sequence). CDR3 size: 14 residues. The junction had 1 base not matched to a gene; V was cut back by 3 bases and J by 3 bases. CDR3 nucleotide sequence: TGTGCCAGCAGCTTGGGGACAGCTAATGAAAAACTGTTTTTT. Protein sequence: CASSLGTANEKLFF.

A word on this clone: The same CDR3 arises from other DNA sequences in this sample as well. The chain is built from TRBV9 and TRBJ1-1, with 7 nucleotides matching TRBD1. The length of the CDR3 is 14 residues. Trimming removed 3 bases from V and 1 base from J; junction bases left unmatched: 3. Germline CDR1 and CDR2: SGDLS and YYNGEE. The CDR3 DNA is TGTGCCAGCAGCGCTCGACAGGGGAACACTGAAGCTTTCTTT. It yields the protein CASSARQGNTEAFF.

This chain joins TRBV11-2 and TRBJ2-2; tentative D call: TRBD2 (6 bases). The CDR3 has 13 amino acids. The V gene's germline CDR1 is SGHAT and CDR2 FQNNGV. Trimming took 5 bases from V and 8 from J, leaving 12 bases between them. CDR3 loop: CASSGGVPGELFF. CDR3 sequence (DNA): TGTGCCAGCAGCGGAGGGGTTCCTGGGGAGCTGTTTTTT. The whole variable domain, filled in from reference TRBV11-2 and TRBJ2-2, reads EAGVAQSPRYKIIEKRQSVAFWCNPISGHATLYWYQQILGQGPKLLIQFQNNGVVDDSQLPKDRFSAERLKGVDSTLKIQPAKLEDSAVYLCASSGGVPGELFFGEGSRLTVL.

This clone was observed a few times. The chain couples TRBV28 to TRBJ2-3; D might be TRBD2 (5 bases). Germline V gene data show CDR1 as MDHEN and CDR2 as SYDVKM. This CDR3 is built from 15 residues. Trimming stripped 6 bases from V and 2 bases from J, with 15 bases between. DNA of the CDR3: TGTGCCAGCAGCCCGGGCGAGGGAGACACAGATACGCAGTATTTT. As protein: CASSPGEGDTDTQYF.

V is TRBV6-5 and J is TRBJ2-7, with 7 bases aligning to TRBD2. After removal of 2 bases from V and 6 bases from J, the junction contained 13 bases not matched to a gene. Per the germline V gene, CDR1 is MNHEY and CDR2 is SVGAGI. The CDR3 is 16 residues long. The DNA of the CDR3 is TGTGCCAGCAGTTACCCCAAAGGGAGGGCCGCCGCCGAGCAGTACTTC. Translating gives CASSYPKGRAAAEQYF.

This clone appeared a single time. V and J are TRBV5-6 and TRBJ2-7; 9 bases are a match to TRBD1. The V and J ends lost 4 bases and 3 bases, in that order; junction bases with no gene match: 14. This CDR3 region has 17 residues. Germline V lookup: CDR1 SGHDT, CDR2 YYEEEE. CDR3 amino acids: CASSNRDRAFGLYEQYV. The DNA of the CDR3 is TGTGCCAGCAGCAACCGGGACAGGGCGTTTGGCCTCTACGAGCAGTACGTC.

This clone occurred many times. An end of the junction differs from the germline gene, which may be a read error. This sequence joins TRBV15 and TRBJ1-5; D may be TRBD1 (6 bases). CDR1 is LNHNV, CDR2 YYDKDF, per germline (reference sequence). This CDR3 comprises 16 residues. CDR3 protein: CATSREGGDSNQPQHF. The CDR3 coding sequence is TGTGCCACCAGCCGAGAGGGGGGAGATAGCAATCAGCCCCAGCATTTT.

The chain has TRBV7-9 and TRBJ1-5; D possibly corresponds to TRBD1 (5 bases). The CDR3 contains 15 residues. The ends were cut back, 4 bases at V and 3 bases at J, with 13 bases in the middle. CDR1 is SEHNR, CDR2 FQNEAQ, per germline (reference sequence). The CDR3 region is CASSSTGLYNQPQHF. CDR3 DNA sequence: TGTGCCAGCAGCTCAACGGGACTCTACAATCAGCCCCAGCATTTT.

The gene calls are TRBV2 and TRBJ1-1, with 11 bases aligning to TRBD1. V trimming: 7 bases; J trimming: 5 bases; junction bases outside the gene matches: 6. Germline loops: CDR1 SNHLY, CDR2 FYNNEI. The CDR3 runs to 14 residues. The CDR3 bases are TGTGCCAGCACCTTAGGACAGGGGGCAACTGAAGCTTTCTTT. It specifies CASTLGQGATEAFF.

The genes are TRBV7-9 and TRBJ2-7; D is possibly TRBD1 (7 bases). The CDR3 runs 15 residues. V lost 5 bases and J 5 bases, leaving 19 bases between the germline ends. Per germline, CDR1 SEHNR and CDR2 FQNEAQ (reference sequence). The CDR3: CASSGRQGLRNEQYF. The DNA for the CDR3 is TGTGCCAGCAGCGGACGACAGGGACTGAGGAACGAGCAGTACTTC.

The chain employs TRBV3-1 (or the pseudogene TRBV3-2) and TRBJ1-4, with TRBD1 matching 7 bases. This CDR3 is 16 amino acids long. Germline V gives CDR1 LGHDT, CDR2 YNNKEL (reference sequence). V dropped 4 bases and J dropped 3; count of bases not matched to a gene: 8. The CDR3 DNA reads as TGTGCCAGCAGCCTGATGACGGGACAGCCTAATGAAAAACTGTTTTTT. Protein product: CASSLMTGQPNEKLFF.

This clone was seen a handful of times. The V gene is TRBV10-3, the J gene TRBJ2-1; D possibly corresponds to TRBD2 (7 bases). CDR3 length equals 16 residues. Germline V gene lookup returns CDR1 ENHRY and CDR2 SYGVKD. The V and J ends lost 2 bases and 4 bases respectively, with 15 bases between them. CDR3 nucleotide sequence: TGTGCCATCAGTGAGGATAGGGGGGGGGCGTACAATGAGCAGTTCTTC. Protein sequence: CAISEDRGGAYNEQFF.

The V gene is TRBV5-1, the J gene TRBJ1-6, with TRBD1 matching 8 bases. Losses at the gene ends were 5 bases for V and 5 bases for J; bases not matched to a gene: 6. Germline loops: CDR1 SGHRS, CDR2 YFSETQ. CDR3 length: 15 residues. The CDR3 nucleotides read TGCGCCAGCAGACCCGGGACAGGAAATAATTCACCCCTCCACTTT. Protein sequence: CASRPGTGNNSPLHF.

This chain links TRBV24-1 with TRBJ2-3, with 11 bases lining up with TRBD2. The CDR3 totals 15 residues. Germline V gives CDR1 KGHDR, CDR2 SFDVKD. V shed 5 bases and J 4 bases; nucleotides not matched to a gene: 4. The CDR3 here is CATSALAGGSDTQYF. CDR3 nucleotides: TGTGCCACCAGTGCGTTAGCGGGAGGGTCAGATACGCAGTATTTT.

The rearrangement uses TRBV28 and TRBJ1-4, with 10 bases matching TRBD1. Germline values: CDR1 MDHEN, CDR2 SYDVKM. This CDR3 spans 15 amino acids. Trimming at V came to 6 bases and at J to 5 bases, leaving 6 bases not matched to a gene. CDR3 residues: CASSPKDRGNEKLFF. For the CDR3, the DNA is TGTGCCAGCAGCCCCAAGGACAGGGGGAATGAAAAACTGTTTTTT.

The chain joins TRBV5-1 to TRBJ1-4; 7 bases line up with TRBD1. The CDR3 runs to 17 residues. CDR1 is SGHRS, CDR2 YFSETQ, per germline. V dropped 6 bases and J dropped 8; count of bases not matched to a gene: 19. This CDR3 reads CASNHRPQDRTTEKLFF. CDR3 sequence (DNA): TGCGCCAGCAACCATCGACCCCAGGACAGGACAACCGAAAAACTGTTTTTT. The full variable domain, its missing parts supplied by reference TRBV5-1 and TRBJ1-4, is KAGVTQTPRYLIKTRGQQVTLSCSPISGHRSVSWYQQTPGQGLQFLFEYFSETQRNKGNFPGRFSGRQFSNSRSEMNVSTLELGDSALYLCASNHRPQDRTTEKLFFGSGTQLSVL.

V usage is TRBV2 and J usage is TRBJ2-3; D remains ambiguous. The germline CDR1 and CDR2 sequences are SNHLY and FYNNEI. The CDR3 is made up of 15 amino acids. The V end lost 6 bases, the J end lost 6 bases, and 19 bases lay between the germline ends. The CDR3 spells CASSIEAVSTDTQYF. The CDR3 nucleotides are TGTGCCAGCAGCATCGAGGCGGTCTCAACGGATACGCAGTATTTT.

This clone occurred once. This chain links TRBV3-1 (or the pseudogene TRBV3-2) with TRBJ1-1, with 7 bases fitting TRBD1. The trim removed 2 bases at V and 4 bases at J, leaving 4 bases unmatched. The CDR3 length is 14 residues. Germline CDR1 is LGHDT and CDR2 is YNNKEL (reference sequence). This CDR3 is CASSQTTGATEAFF. In nucleotides, the CDR3 is TGTGCCAGCAGCCAAACAACAGGGGCCACTGAAGCTTTCTTT.

The CDR3 sequence is CASSNWGGAGKYSYNEQFF. The CDR3 region has the DNA TGTGCCAGCAGTAACTGGGGGGGGGCGGGGAAATACTCCTACAATGAGCAGTTCTTC. The V and J genes are TRBV27 and TRBJ2-1; D possibly corresponds to TRBD2 (7 bases). The CDR3 loop spans 19 amino acids. Germline V gene sequence: CDR1 MNHEY, CDR2 SMNVEV (reference sequence). The V and J ends lost 5 bases and 0 bases respectively, with 23 bases between them.

The chain recombines TRBV11-1 with TRBJ2-3; D gene ambiguous. Trimming took 4 bases from V and 6 from J, leaving 8 bases between them. CDR3 size: 12 residues. Germline CDR1 and CDR2: SGHAT and FQDESV (reference sequence). CDR3 nucleotides: TGTGCCAGCAGCTCGACTTGGGATACGCAGTATTTT. Translating gives CASSSTWDTQYF.

The rearrangement uses TRBV6-1 and TRBJ2-7; tentatively, D is TRBD2 (6 bases). V was clipped by 3 bases and J by 2 bases, with 14 bases between them. CDR3 length: 15 residues. Germline V gives CDR1 MNHNS, CDR2 SASEGT. The CDR3 loop reads CASSDPGLAPYEQYF. The CDR3 nucleotides read TGTGCCAGCAGTGACCCAGGGCTAGCGCCCTACGAGCAGTACTTC.

The chain couples TRBV19 to TRBJ1-1; possible D gene TRBD1, 6 bases. This CDR3 spans 14 amino acids. V was pared by 7 bases and J by 1 base, with 13 bases between. The germline V gene encodes CDR1 LNHDA and CDR2 SQIVND (reference sequence). The CDR3 nucleotides are TGTGCCAGTACCACAGGGTTAAAGAACACTGAAGCTTTCTTT. Encoded protein: CASTTGLKNTEAFF.

The rearrangement joins TRBV7-2 to TRBJ2-3, with a possible D match to TRBD2 (6 bases). This CDR3 region has 14 residues. The germline CDR1 and CDR2 sequences are SGHTA and FQGNSA. The germline V and J ends were trimmed by 5 bases and 7 bases, with 16 bases remaining between them. This CDR3 is CASSPAPGEYTQYF. CDR3 coding DNA: TGTGCCAGCAGCCCTGCTCCGGGGGAATATACGCAGTATTTT.

V is TRBV28 and J is TRBJ2-6; D gene uncertain. The CDR3 length is 15 residues. With 2 bases removed from V and 0 bases from J, the gap between germline ends came to 5 bases. Germline lookup yields CDR1 MDHEN and CDR2 SYDVKM. DNA for the CDR3: TGTGCCAGCAGTTTACGTCTCTCTGGGGCCAACGTCCTGACTTTC. Translating gives CASSLRLSGANVLTF.

This chain joins TRBV11-3 and TRBJ1-1; the match to TRBD1 covers 8 bases. Germline CDR1 is SGHNT and CDR2 is YENEEA. V lost 5 bases and J lost 7; bases outside the gene matches: 0. The CDR3 runs to 11 residues. In nucleotides, the CDR3 is TGTGCCAGCAGCGACAGGGGTGAAGCTTTCTTT. Residues: CASSDRGEAFF.

The V gene is TRBV19, the J gene TRBJ2-2, with D hard to call. Germline V gene lookup returns CDR1 LNHDA and CDR2 SQIVND (reference sequence). The V end was cut by 3 bases, the J end by 7 bases, with 3 bases between. The CDR3 consists of 11 residues. The CDR3 coding sequence is TGTGCCAGTAGTATCGGCGGGGAGCTGTTTTTT. Protein sequence: CASSIGGELFF.

The chain recombines TRBV10-2 with TRBJ1-1; possibly TRBD1 for D (5 bases). Trimming stripped 10 bases from V and 0 bases from J, with 12 bases between. Germline V gene sequence: CDR1 WSHSY, CDR2 SAAADI. This CDR3 contains 13 residues. The DNA of the CDR3 is TGCGCCACCACGCAGGGTATGAACACTGAAGCTTTCTTT. It codes for CATTQGMNTEAFF.

The rearrangement joins TRBV20-1 to TRBJ2-7, with 12 bases aligning to TRBD2. From germline, CDR1 is DFQATT and CDR2 SNEGSKA (reference sequence). The V segment lost 3 bases and the J segment 5 bases; nucleotides outside the gene matches: 8. This CDR3 spans 15 amino acids. CDR3 residues: CSASTTSGRSDEQYF. DNA of the CDR3: TGCAGTGCTAGTACTACTAGCGGGAGGTCGGACGAGCAGTACTTC.